This T cell receptor beta chain was recorded in a study of cytomegalovirus exposure and HLA in healthy donors. Germline-derived CDR1 and CDR2 are SEHNR and FQNEAQ (reference sequence). Trimming removed 5 bases at V and 8 bases at J, with 15 bases between. The length of the CDR3 is 13 residues. General study findings and limits: In most subjects, TCR beta sequences reportedly gave accurate predictions of HLA-A and HLA-B alleles.

Worth noting for this clone: Its antigen is still unknown.

Sampled while nominally healthy, donors likely had unrecorded immune exposures. 60 Vbeta and 13 Jbeta primers were used in PCR. Original analysis: Later, roughly 86 million unique TCR beta chains were counted in an analysis, and approximately 10 million of them were shared. The method was immunoSEQ multiplex PCR; TCRdb's version includes in-frame clones alone and lacks a portion of them. The V and J calls and clone size are taken from that table; D and trimming were inferred from the DNA. The data contain 130,000 or so clones, about 86% of them seen just once; the ten biggest clones take up 2.2%. The chain recombines TRBV7-9 with TRBJ1-1; possible D gene TRBD1, 6 bases. Material for sequencing was PBMCs. The receptor was derived from a woman aged 40 to 50 in good health and CMV-seronegative. CDR3 sequence: CASSPTGKAEAFF. DNA of the CDR3: TGTGCCAGCAGCCCTACAGGGAAAGCAGAAGCTTTCTTT.